These T cell receptor beta chains were read from a single sample in a study of Ad26.COV2.S vaccination and SARS-CoV-2 variants. The table came from immunoSEQ multiplex PCR; TCRdb's copy has only in-frame clones and leaves some out. The repertoire has 350,000 to 450,000 clones, 80% to 90% of them found once; the top ten carry around 3%. The sample here was peripheral blood, taken in a trial of Ad26.COV2.S vaccine versus placebo. These receptors came from a person aged 18-60 years who received the Ad26.COV2.S COVID-19 vaccine or a placebo. Each CDR3 is given with its conserved first and last residue. The D gene is left open where the match is weak. A row's size may be missing; if present it is once, few, many or a size class.

d_call	v_call	j_call	clone_size	cdr3_aa
.	TRBV5-4	TRBJ2-3	.	CASRMRGDTDTQYF
.	TRBV4-3	TRBJ2-4	.	CASSQVAWTSGAKNIQYF
.	TRBV4-1	TRBJ2-1	few	CASSQGQAISYNEQFF
TRBD1	TRBV2	TRBJ1-1	.	CAGTGDVDEAFF
.	TRBV6-2/TRBV6-3	TRBJ1-2	.	CASSYSSRRNNYGYTF
TRBD1	TRBV15	TRBJ2-5	.	CATSRGGQGVQETQYF
.	TRBV7-6	TRBJ2-3	once	CASSPRERSTDTQYF
.	TRBV6-1	TRBJ1-4	.	CASSELFYSTTNEKLFF
TRBD1	TRBV10-1	TRBJ2-3	.	CASSEFEQPGQLTDTQYF
.	TRBV2	TRBJ2-7	.	CASGIQYEQYF
.	TRBV28	TRBJ1-4	many	CASSVLQGGDEKLFF
.	TRBV9	TRBJ2-7	.	CASSVGLTGLGEQYF
.	TRBV7-9	TRBJ2-2	.	CASSSATGELFF
.	TRBV5-6	TRBJ1-1	.	CASSLGDIWDTEAFF
.	TRBV7-2	TRBJ2-7	once	CASSFTGWSYEQYF
.	TRBV5-4	TRBJ2-7	once	CASSLAGNPGYEQYF
.	TRBV7-7	TRBJ2-1	.	CASSLGGGNEQFF
TRBD1	TRBV5-1	TRBJ2-7	.	CASSSTGDRVYF
.	TRBV19	TRBJ2-1	.	CASSAGHYNEQFF
.	TRBV28	TRBJ2-7	.	CASTISGLLYEQYF
TRBD1	TRBV7-9	TRBJ2-1	.	CASSPLGTGTNEQFF
TRBD2	TRBV18	TRBJ2-7	.	CASSPQTSGSSYEQYF
TRBD1	TRBV4-1	TRBJ2-7	.	CASSYPGQAYEQYF
.	TRBV11-3	TRBJ2-5	.	CASRKTGSETQYF
TRBD2	TRBV5-1	TRBJ2-5	.	CASSVGLAGNFQETQYF
TRBD2	TRBV7-9	TRBJ2-5	once	CASSSRILAGGETQYF
TRBD1	TRBV27	TRBJ1-1	.	CASSITGGRTEAFF
.	TRBV9	TRBJ2-1	.	CASSVVVGFHEQFF
TRBD2	TRBV20-1	TRBJ2-1	.	CSASLSGSYNEQFF
.	TRBV7-8	TRBJ2-1	.	CASSALRYLNEQFF
TRBD1	TRBV5-1	TRBJ1-4	.	CASSPTTGISTNEKLFF
.	TRBV7-2	TRBJ2-2	few	CASSPTGANTGELFF
TRBD1	TRBV19	TRBJ1-3	.	CASSSDRGKNTIYF
.	TRBV2	TRBJ2-2	.	CASSDQGPTGELFF
.	TRBV19	TRBJ1-1	many	CASSIRMAGAWVTFF
.	TRBV7-8	TRBJ1-5	.	CASSPRGTSNQPQHF
TRBD1	TRBV7-2	TRBJ2-2	.	CASSFLGQGASGELFF
TRBD2	TRBV6-2/TRBV6-3	TRBJ2-3	.	CASSFLVLAGGTDTQYF
.	TRBV20-1	TRBJ2-7	.	CSASHLKQSYEQYF
TRBD1	TRBV11-3	TRBJ2-2	.	CASSAGTDTGELFF
.	TRBV4-1	TRBJ2-2	.	CASSQSGVGELFF